The present T cell receptor beta chain was sequenced within a study of blood T cell repertoires in COVID-19. At the level of the study: From the United States, Italy and Spain came samples of acute and convalescent COVID-19. Sample material is recorded as cDNA or gDNA derived from T cells, B-cell-depleted T cells, or PBMCs.

In the original processing: Nucleated cell number was recorded as an estimate derived from reference gene primer amplification. The table came from immunoSEQ multiplex PCR; TCRdb's copy has only in-frame clones and leaves some out. D and trimming come from the DNA, and the V and J calls and clone size come from that table. The repertoire holds under 300,000 clones, with around 86% as singletons. The length of the CDR3 is 13 residues. V dropped 5 bases and J dropped 4 bases, with 10 bases sitting between them. Per germline, CDR1 SGHTA and CDR2 FQGNSA. Worth noting for this clone: This sample also contains other DNA sequences that code for the same CDR3.

The sample comprised peripheral blood. The receptor was derived from a man between 25 and 39 years old who had recovered from COVID-19. This chain connects TRBV7-2 to TRBJ2-3; tentatively, D is TRBD2 (5 bases). Here the CDR3 DNA reads TGTGCCAGCAGCCTAGGAGGCGCAGATACGCAGTATTTT. Translated: CASSLGGADTQYF.